A single sample gave rise to the 29 T cell receptor beta chains below, sequenced in a study of cytomegalovirus exposure and HLA in healthy donors. The PCR used 60 Vbeta and 13 Jbeta primers. This table comes from immunoSEQ multiplex PCR, and its TCRdb copy is limited to in-frame clones, with some not included. This listing includes approximately 120,000 clones. Material: PBMCs. Every receptor here comes from a man aged 30 to 39 in good health and CMV-seronegative.

V and J are TRBV29-1 and TRBJ2-7; tentatively, D is TRBD1 (5 bases). This CDR3 is built from 17 residues. Trimming took 1 base from V and 4 from J, leaving 23 bases between them. Germline CDR1 SQVTM, CDR2 ANQGSEA. The CDR3 is CSVEVPLGRVKGYEQYF. Here the CDR3 DNA reads TGCAGCGTTGAAGTTCCCCTGGGCAGGGTAAAGGGTTACGAGCAGTACTTC.

The chain is built from TRBV2 and TRBJ2-3; 7 positions match TRBD1. The CDR3 consists of 13 residues. From germline, CDR1 is SNHLY and CDR2 FYNNEI. CDR3 residues: CVIGDRDTDTQYF. DNA of the CDR3: TGTGTCATCGGGGACAGAGATACAGATACGCAGTATTTT.

V and J are TRBV27 and TRBJ2-7, with a weak D call TRBD1 (6 bases). The CDR3 has 14 residues. Germline loops: CDR1 MNHEY, CDR2 SMNVEV (reference sequence). V was pared by 6 bases and J by 0 bases, with 12 bases between. The CDR3 loop is CASRRDTNSYEQYF. The CDR3 DNA reads as TGTGCCAGCAGACGGGACACCAACTCCTACGAGCAGTACTTC.

This chain uses TRBV19 with TRBJ2-5, with 7 nucleotides matching TRBD2. Germline lookup yields CDR1 LNHDA and CDR2 SQIVND (reference sequence). The CDR3 is 16 amino acids. Trimming cost V 5 bases and J 5 bases; bases outside gene matches: 14. DNA of the CDR3: TGTGCCAGTAGTCCCTTAGGTTGGCTCGGGGGGGAGACCCAGTACTTC. Translating it yields CASSPLGWLGGETQYF.

The chain combines TRBV5-8 with TRBJ2-7; TRBD2 aligns across 7 bases. V was pared by 5 bases and J by 5 bases, with 10 bases of the junction left unmatched. This CDR3 has 14 residues. Germline assignment: CDR1 SGHTS and CDR2 YDEGEE. CDR3 in DNA: TGTGCCAGCAGGGACGCGGGAGTATTAAACGAGCAGTACTTC. Translating gives CASRDAGVLNEQYF.

J is TRBJ2-2 and V is TRBV9; TRBD2 matches at 10 bases. CDR1 is SGDLS, CDR2 YYNGEE, per germline. The CDR3 runs 16 residues. With 0 bases clipped from V and 5 bases from J, the junction kept 4 bases outside the gene matches. Here the CDR3 DNA reads TGTGCCAGCAGCGTAGGCAGCGGGAGGGGTACCGGGGAGCTGTTTTTT. It encodes CASSVGSGRGTGELFF.

CDR3 protein: CAWSVLGENYGYTF. DNA for the CDR3: TGTGCCTGGAGTGTACTCGGGGAAAACTATGGCTACACCTTC. The V gene is TRBV30, the J gene TRBJ1-2; D gene ambiguous. V was clipped by 0 bases and J by 2 bases, with 10 bases between them. Germline V lookup: CDR1 GTSNPN, CDR2 SVGIG (reference sequence). The CDR3 is 14 amino acids.

The CDR3, as DNA: TGTGCCAGCAGTCCATCCCGGACTGGGAACAATGAGCAGTTCTTC. It translates to CASSPSRTGNNEQFF. J is TRBJ2-1 and V is TRBV27; possibly TRBD2 for D (5 bases). Germline CDR1 MNHEY, CDR2 SMNVEV (reference sequence). This CDR3 region has 15 residues. Trimming pared 5 bases from V and 5 bases from J, leaving 16 bases between.

The chain has TRBV19 and TRBJ2-1; 8 bases agree with TRBD1. Germline V gene lookup returns CDR1 LNHDA and CDR2 SQIVND (reference sequence). Trimming removed 5 bases from V and 3 bases from J; junction bases left unmatched: 3. This CDR3 comprises 14 residues. CDR3 loop: CASSLGTGYNEQFF. The CDR3 DNA reads as TGTGCCAGTAGTCTCGGGACAGGCTACAATGAGCAGTTCTTC.

This chain connects TRBV30 to TRBJ2-7, with 10 bases lining up with TRBD2. Germline V gene sequence: CDR1 GTSNPN, CDR2 SVGIG (reference sequence). This CDR3 is built from 17 residues. V dropped 0 bases and J dropped 5; count of bases not matched to a gene: 13. CDR3: CAWSVMGSGRATNEQYF. CDR3 DNA: TGTGCCTGGAGTGTAATGGGCAGCGGGAGGGCCACTAACGAGCAGTACTTC.

This chain connects TRBV19 to TRBJ2-3, with 7 bases identical to TRBD2. The trim removed 5 bases at V and 0 bases at J, leaving 5 bases unmatched. Germline V CDR1 and CDR2: LNHDA, SQIVND (reference sequence). CDR3 length: 15 residues. The CDR3 nucleotides are TGTGCCAGTAGTGGAGGACTAGGGAGCACAGATACGCAGTATTTT. Residues: CASSGGLGSTDTQYF.

The rearrangement links TRBV13 to TRBJ1-3; D not certain. The germline gives CDR1 PRHDT, CDR2 FYEKMQ (reference sequence). The CDR3 has 15 amino acids. Trimming took off 5 bases at V and 0 bases at J, with 11 bases between the two ends. The CDR3 here is CASSVTGNSGNTIYF. The CDR3 DNA reads as TGTGCCAGCAGCGTCACCGGTAACTCTGGAAACACCATATATTTT. The variable domain in full, completed from reference TRBV13 and TRBJ1-3, reads AAGVIQSPRHLIKEKRETATLKCYPIPRHDTVYWYQQGPGQDPQFLISFYEKMQSDKGSIPDRFSAQQFSDYHSELNMSSLELGDSALYFCASSVTGNSGNTIYFGEGSWLTVV.

The rearrangement uses TRBV7-9 and TRBJ2-5; D possibly corresponds to TRBD2 (6 bases). CDR3 length: 14 residues. V was pared by 5 bases and J by 2 bases, with 12 bases between. Germline V gene lookup returns CDR1 SEHNR and CDR2 FQNEAQ (reference sequence). CDR3 nucleotide sequence: TGTGCCAGCAGCAGACTGGGACTTCAAGAGACCCAGTACTTC. Its translation: CASSRLGLQETQYF.

The rearrangement uses TRBV18 and TRBJ2-3, with TRBD2 matching over 7 bases. The CDR3 runs 16 residues. Germline CDR1 is KGHSH and CDR2 is LQKENI. The trim removed 4 bases at V and 6 bases at J, leaving 13 bases unmatched. The CDR3 nucleotides are TGTGCCAGCTCACGCGCACCGGGACTAACTACGGATACGCAGTATTTT. Translating gives CASSRAPGLTTDTQYF.

The J gene is TRBJ2-3, the V gene TRBV19; D may be TRBD1 (6 bases). Trimming shortened V by 4 bases and J by 2 bases, and 13 bases separated the two germline ends. The CDR3 loop spans 15 amino acids. CDR1 is LNHDA and CDR2 is SQIVND in the germline V gene (reference sequence). CDR3 bases: TGTGCCAGTAGTACCCCGGGACATACCACAGATACGCAGTATTTT. Encoded protein: CASSTPGHTTDTQYF.

This chain joins TRBV11-1 and TRBJ2-3; 7 bases align to TRBD2. The CDR3 length is 16 residues. V lost 4 bases and J lost 3; bases outside the gene matches: 10. Germline V lookup: CDR1 SGHAT, CDR2 FQDESV (reference sequence). The CDR3 protein is CASSSIAGTTTDTQYF. Here the CDR3 DNA reads TGTGCCAGCAGCTCCATCGCCGGGACTACTACAGATACGCAGTATTTT.

The rearrangement uses TRBV7-2 and TRBJ2-1; perhaps TRBD1 as D (5 bases). V was pared by 3 bases and J by 5 bases, with 8 bases between. Germline assignment: CDR1 SGHTA and CDR2 FQGNSA. The CDR3 contains 13 residues. CDR3 sequence (DNA): TGTGCCAGCAGCTTTTACAGGAACAATGAGCAGTTCTTC. It encodes CASSFYRNNEQFF.

The rearrangement joins TRBV7-8 to TRBJ2-7; 12 bases line up with TRBD2. V gave up 5 bases and J gave up 0 bases; unmatched junction bases: 2. The CDR3 runs 15 residues. CDR1 is SGHVS and CDR2 is FQNEAQ in the germline V gene. CDR3 protein: CASSTTSGSSYEQYF. In DNA, the CDR3 is TGTGCCAGCAGCACGACTAGCGGGAGCTCCTACGAGCAGTACTTC.

V is TRBV12-5 and J is TRBJ2-5, with 8 bases that match TRBD1. Germline V CDR1 and CDR2: LGHNT, FRNRAP. The CDR3 loop spans 13 amino acids. V dropped 7 bases and J dropped 4; count of bases not matched to a gene: 5. The CDR3 coding sequence is TGTGCTAGTGTTGGACAGGGAGGAGAGACCCAGTACTTC. Protein sequence: CASVGQGGETQYF.

To note about this clone: One end of the junction varies from germline; a read error may be responsible. The V call is TRBV30, the J call TRBJ1-1, with D perhaps TRBD1 (6 bases). CDR3 size: 12 residues. CDR1 is GTSNPN, CDR2 SVGIG, per germline (reference sequence). The DNA for the CDR3 is TGTGCCGAGGGGGGGGCCAGGACTGCAGCTTTCTTT. It yields the protein CAEGGARTAAFF.

The CDR3 DNA reads as TGCGCCAGCAGCTTCCGACAGTCGAACACCGGGGAGCTGTTTTTT. It translates to CASSFRQSNTGELFF. This rearrangement joins TRBV5-1 to TRBJ2-2, with D possibly matching TRBD1 (5 bases). The CDR3 spans 15 residues. Germline lookup yields CDR1 SGHRS and CDR2 YFSETQ. Trimming pared 2 bases from V and 0 bases from J, leaving 8 bases between.

V and J are TRBV18 and TRBJ2-3, with 8 bases that match TRBD1. Germline trimming cut 2 bases from V and 5 bases from J; bases unmatched to any gene: 3. In germline, CDR1 is KGHSH, CDR2 LQKENI. This CDR3 contains 14 residues. CDR3 residues: CASSPRTGIDTQYF. For the CDR3, the DNA is TGTGCCAGCTCACCAAGGACAGGGATAGATACGCAGTATTTT.

The CDR3 reads CASSITFTLDTRRNEAFF. CDR3 nucleotide sequence: TGTGCCAGTAGTATTACATTCACCCTGGATACTCGGAGGAACGAAGCTTTCTTT. The V gene is TRBV19, the J gene TRBJ1-1; no clear D gene. Trimming stripped 3 bases from V and 8 bases from J, with 28 bases between. The CDR3 consists of 18 residues. CDR1 and CDR2 from the germline V gene are LNHDA and SQIVND (reference sequence).

The chain carries TRBV7-3 and TRBJ2-5; 14 bases match TRBD2. This CDR3 comprises 17 residues. The V and J ends lost 4 bases and 5 bases, in that order; junction bases with no gene match: 9. Per the germline V gene, CDR1 is SGHTA and CDR2 is FQGTGA. The CDR3 sequence is CASSSPGLAGVGETQYF. The CDR3 nucleotides are TGTGCCAGCAGCTCTCCGGGACTAGCGGGAGTAGGGGAGACCCAGTACTTC.

The rearrangement uses TRBV5-1 and TRBJ1-5; 7 bases are shared with TRBD1. Per germline, CDR1 SGHRS and CDR2 YFSETQ. With 4 bases clipped from V and 4 bases from J, the junction kept 2 bases outside the gene matches. This CDR3 spans 13 amino acids. As DNA, the CDR3 is TGCGCCAGCAGCCCGACAGGGAATCAGCCCCAGCATTTT. It yields the protein CASSPTGNQPQHF. Looking up the rest from reference TRBV5-1 and TRBJ1-5 gives the full variable domain: KAGVTQTPRYLIKTRGQQVTLSCSPISGHRSVSWYQQTPGQGLQFLFEYFSETQRNKGNFPGRFSGRQFSNSRSEMNVSTLELGDSALYLCASSPTGNQPQHFGDGTRLSIL.

The V gene is TRBV5-1, the J gene TRBJ2-2; D perhaps matches TRBD2 (5 bases). Germline V gives CDR1 SGHRS, CDR2 YFSETQ. The CDR3 has 17 amino acids. V lost 3 bases to trimming and J lost 7 bases, with 22 bases between them. The CDR3 reads CASSYTLRWEPIGELFF. CDR3 nucleotides: TGCGCCAGCAGCTATACTCTGAGGTGGGAGCCTATCGGGGAGCTGTTTTTT.

This sequence joins TRBV29-1 and TRBJ2-7; D uncertain. The germline gives CDR1 SQVTM, CDR2 ANQGSEA. The CDR3 has 16 residues. The ends were cut back, 4 bases at V and 2 bases at J, with 21 bases in the middle. CDR3 region: CSVVARVSQATYEQYF. DNA for the CDR3: TGCAGCGTTGTCGCAAGAGTTAGTCAAGCGACCTACGAGCAGTACTTC.

The J gene is TRBJ2-1, the V gene TRBV5-4; 10 nucleotides align to TRBD2. Per germline, CDR1 SGHNT and CDR2 YYREEE (reference sequence). The CDR3 covers 16 residues. J lost 5 bases, V lost 1 base, and 6 bases had no gene match. The CDR3 protein is CASSLSASGSNNEQFF. In nucleotides, the CDR3 is TGTGCCAGCAGCTTGTCTGCTAGCGGGAGTAACAATGAGCAGTTCTTC. The whole variable domain, remainder taken from reference TRBV5-4 and TRBJ2-1, is ETGVTQSPTHLIKTRGQQVTLRCSSQSGHNTVSWYQQALGQGPQFIFQYYREEENGRGNFPPRFSGLQFPNYSSELNVNALELDDSALYLCASSLSASGSNNEQFFGPGTRLTVL.

CDR3 protein: CASSWGTGQPQHF. The CDR3 DNA reads as TGTGCCAGCAGCTGGGGCACGGGCCAGCCCCAGCATTTT. This chain links TRBV11-2 with TRBJ1-5; TRBD1 is a possible D gene (5 bases). Germline V gene data show CDR1 as SGHAT and CDR2 as FQNNGV. The CDR3 spans 13 residues. Trimming took 4 bases from V and 7 from J, leaving 11 bases between them. The complete variable domain, with remaining parts taken from reference TRBV11-2 and TRBJ1-5, reads EAGVAQSPRYKIIEKRQSVAFWCNPISGHATLYWYQQILGQGPKLLIQFQNNGVVDDSQLPKDRFSAERLKGVDSTLKIQPAKLEDSAVYLCASSWGTGQPQHFGDGTRLSIL.